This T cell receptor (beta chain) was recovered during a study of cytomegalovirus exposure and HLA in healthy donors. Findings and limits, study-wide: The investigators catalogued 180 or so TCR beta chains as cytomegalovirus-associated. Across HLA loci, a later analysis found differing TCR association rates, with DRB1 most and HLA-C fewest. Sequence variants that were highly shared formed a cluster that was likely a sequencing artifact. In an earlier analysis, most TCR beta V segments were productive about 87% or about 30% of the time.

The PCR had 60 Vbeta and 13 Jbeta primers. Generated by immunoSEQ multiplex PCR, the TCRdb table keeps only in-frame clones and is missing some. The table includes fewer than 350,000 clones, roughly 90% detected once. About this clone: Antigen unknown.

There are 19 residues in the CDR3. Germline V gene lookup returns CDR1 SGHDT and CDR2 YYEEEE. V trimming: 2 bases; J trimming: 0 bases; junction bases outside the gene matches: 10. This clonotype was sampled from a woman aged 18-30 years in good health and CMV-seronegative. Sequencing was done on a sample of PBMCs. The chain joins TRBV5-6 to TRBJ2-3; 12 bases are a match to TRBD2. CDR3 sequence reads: CASSFFLLAGGGSTDTQYF. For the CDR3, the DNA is TGTGCCAGCAGCTTCTTTTTACTAGCGGGGGGCGGGAGCACAGATACGCAGTATTTT.